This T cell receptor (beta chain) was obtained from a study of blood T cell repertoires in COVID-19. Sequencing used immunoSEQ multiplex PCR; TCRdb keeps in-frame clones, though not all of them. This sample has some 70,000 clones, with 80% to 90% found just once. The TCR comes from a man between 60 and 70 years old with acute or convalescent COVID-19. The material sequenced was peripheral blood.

CDR3 DNA sequence: TGTGCCAGTAGTCACGGAACGACAGTTGGGGAGACCCAGTACTTC. It specifies CASSHGTTVGETQYF. The V call is TRBV19, the J call TRBJ2-5; a weak D match, TRBD1 (5 bases). V lost 5 bases and J 5 bases, leaving 18 bases between the germline ends. The CDR3 spans 15 residues. Germline CDR1 LNHDA, CDR2 SQIVND (reference sequence).